The rows below give T cell receptor beta chains drawn from one sample of a study of control samples from healthy donors and cancer patients. Profiling relied on immunoSEQ multiplex PCR, and the TCRdb table lists in-frame clones only, not all of them. The profile shows some 140,000 clones, about nine tenths of them singletons. The sequencing input was blood. All receptors come from a woman aged 25-40 years in good health. CDR3s include the opening cysteine and the closing phenylalanine or tryptophan. D genes are given only for firm matches. Rows give clone size only sometimes, using once, few, many, or a class for an expanded clone.

j_call,d_call,v_call,clone_size,cdr3_nt,cdr3_aa
TRBJ1-2,-,TRBV6-5,-,TGTGCCAGCATGGAGGACTCGCCCTACTATGGCTACACCTTC,CASMEDSPYYGYTF
TRBJ1-4,-,TRBV25-1,-,TGTGCCAGCAGTGACCCCGGGGCACCGGGGGAAAAACTGTTTTTT,CASSDPGAPGEKLFF
TRBJ2-1,TRBD2,TRBV2,-,TGTGCCAGCAGTGAACCGGGACTAGGGAACAATGAGCAGTTCTTC,CASSEPGLGNNEQFF
TRBJ2-5,-,TRBV7-8,-,TGTGCCAGCAGCTTTCTCGTAGACGGGACCCAGTACTTC,CASSFLVDGTQYF
TRBJ1-6,-,TRBV28,-,TGTGCCAGCAGTTTATCCCAGGGGTGGTCCTATAATTCACCCCTCCACTTT,CASSLSQGWSYNSPLHF
TRBJ1-4,-,TRBV9,-,TGTGCCAGCAGCGTATTAGGGCTAGCTAATGAAAAACTGTTTTTT,CASSVLGLANEKLFF
TRBJ2-2,TRBD1,TRBV5-4,-,TGTGCCAGCAGCTTGGACAGGGGGTACACCGGGGAGCTGTTTTTT,CASSLDRGYTGELFF
TRBJ2-1,-,TRBV7-3,-,TGTGCCAGCAGCTCGGGTGCAGCCTACAATGAGCAGTTCTTC,CASSSGAAYNEQFF
TRBJ2-1,-,TRBV11-2,once,TGTGCCAGCAGCTTACGACAGGATAAGGATGAGCAGTTCTTC,CASSLRQDKDEQFF
TRBJ1-2,-,TRBV5-5,-,TGTGCCAGCAGCTTTATACAGATTAACTATGGCTACACCTTC,CASSFIQINYGYTF
TRBJ1-1,-,TRBV5-1,-,TGCGCCAGCGGAGGGACATTGAACACTGAAGCTTTCTTT,CASGGTLNTEAFF
TRBJ2-7,TRBD2,TRBV7-3,-,TGTGCCAGCAGCCCTCAGGCTACTAGCGGGCCTTACGAGCAGTACTTC,CASSPQATSGPYEQYF
TRBJ2-2,-,TRBV9,-,TGTGCCAGCAGCGTAGCGGGTTTTAACACCGGGGAGCTGTTTTTT,CASSVAGFNTGELFF
TRBJ2-7,-,TRBV5-1,-,TGCGCCAGCAGCTTCAGTTTCGGGACTTATTACGAGCAGTACTTC,CASSFSFGTYYEQYF
TRBJ2-2,-,TRBV3-1/TRBV3-2,-,TGTGCCAGCAGCCAGGGATCGACCGGGGAGCTGTTTTTT,CASSQGSTGELFF
TRBJ1-5,TRBD1,TRBV3-1/TRBV3-2,-,TGTGCCAGCAGCCAGGGACAGGGTACCGGCCGGCAGCCCCAGCATTTT,CASSQGQGTGRQPQHF
TRBJ1-2,-,TRBV9,-,TGTGCCAGCAGCGTCACGGGGGCGGCTCGGGGCTACACCTTC,CASSVTGAARGYTF
TRBJ1-5,-,TRBV10-3,-,TGTGCCATCAGTGGAACTGGTGGCAATCAGCCCCAGCATTTT,CAISGTGGNQPQHF
TRBJ1-3,-,TRBV19,-,TGTGCCAGTACTCGAAGCGGGGGCACTGGAAACACCATATATTTT,CASTRSGGTGNTIYF
TRBJ2-1,TRBD1,TRBV27,-,TGTGCCAGCAGTTCTGGGACAGGGGCCTACAATGAGCAGTTCTTC,CASSSGTGAYNEQFF
TRBJ1-1,-,TRBV3-1/TRBV3-2,-,TGTGCCAGCAGCTTCATGAGGAACACTGAAGCTTTCTTT,CASSFMRNTEAFF
TRBJ1-2,-,TRBV4-1,-,TGCGCCAGCAGCCAAGATTGGCGGGTGTCGGGATATGGCTACACCTTC,CASSQDWRVSGYGYTF
TRBJ2-3,-,TRBV19,-,TGTGCCAGTAGTCTTTCCGGGCGTAGCACAGATACGCAGTATTTT,CASSLSGRSTDTQYF
TRBJ2-2,-,TRBV21-1,-,TGTGCCAGCAGCAAATGGTGCGGGAGGGACACCGGGGAGCTGTTTTTT,CASSKWCGRDTGELFF
TRBJ1-2,-,TRBV7-2,once,TGTGCCAGCAGCTTACTTGTTGCCGCCGCCAGTCGCGGCTACACCTTC,CASSLLVAAASRGYTF
TRBJ2-3,TRBD2,TRBV29-1,-,TGCAGCGTTGGGGTCGGCGGGAGGGCCGGAGATACGCAGTATTTT,CSVGVGGRAGDTQYF
TRBJ2-1,-,TRBV9,few,TGTGCCAGCGGCCCCGGGACACCAGTATACAATGAGCAGTTCTTC,CASGPGTPVYNEQFF
TRBJ2-5,-,TRBV5-4,-,TGTGCCAGCAGCTTAGGCGGTGAAGGGGTAGAGACCCAGTACTTC,CASSLGGEGVETQYF
TRBJ2-7,TRBD1,TRBV4-1,-,TGCGCCAGCAGCCGATCAGGACAGGGACCGTACGAGCAGTACTTC,CASSRSGQGPYEQYF
TRBJ2-5,TRBD2,TRBV11-3,-,TGTGCCAGCAGCTCTGGACTAGAATGGCAGGAAGAGACCCAGTACTTC,CASSSGLEWQEETQYF
TRBJ1-2,-,TRBV30,-,TGTGCCTGGAGTGGGGCAGGGACTAACTATGGCTACACCTTC,CAWSGAGTNYGYTF
TRBJ2-1,TRBD2,TRBV7-8,-,TGTGCCAGCAGCCCAATTCTTGGGACTAGCGGGAGCTACAATGAGCAGTTCTTC,CASSPILGTSGSYNEQFF
TRBJ1-1,TRBD1,TRBV11-2,once,TGTGCCAGCAGCCCGACAGGGTCACCTGAAGCTTTCTTT,CASSPTGSPEAFF
TRBJ2-3,-,TRBV7-2,few,TGTGCCAGCATCACAGGCTTCTCAGATACGCAGTATTTT,CASITGFSDTQYF
TRBJ1-5,-,TRBV3-1/TRBV3-2,-,TGTGCCAGCAGCCCCTCTTGGTCGGGATCGGGCAATCAGCCCCAGCATTTT,CASSPSWSGSGNQPQHF
TRBJ2-5,-,TRBV7-2,-,TGTGCCAGCAGCTTATCAGGGTCCGCCCGGGAGACCCAGTACTTC,CASSLSGSARETQYF
TRBJ1-2,-,TRBV27,-,TGTGCCAGCAGTTTTGGGCGGAACTATGGCTACACCTTC,CASSFGRNYGYTF
TRBJ2-7,-,TRBV14,-,TGTGCCAGCAGCCAATATCTAGGACAGCTATACGAGCAGTACTTC,CASSQYLGQLYEQYF
TRBJ1-5,-,TRBV30,-,TGTGCCTGGAGTGTTAGAGCAGAACAGCCCCAGCATTTT,CAWSVRAEQPQHF
TRBJ1-5,TRBD1,TRBV6-4,-,TGTGCCAGCAGCGGAGACAGGGAATGCAATCAGCCCCAGCATTTT,CASSGDRECNQPQHF
TRBJ1-2,TRBD1,TRBV30,-,TGTGCCCAAACCATTAGGACAGGGTCCAACTATGGCTACACCTTC,CAQTIRTGSNYGYTF
TRBJ1-6,-,TRBV6-5,-,TGTGCCAGCAGTTACTCCCAGGGCAATTCACCCCTCCACTTT,CASSYSQGNSPLHF
TRBJ1-1,TRBD1,TRBV18,-,TGTGCCAGCTCACCCGGACAGGACACTGAAGCTTTCTTT,CASSPGQDTEAFF
TRBJ1-4,-,TRBV30,-,TGTGCCTGGAGACAGGTATCGAATGAAAAACTGTTTTTT,CAWRQVSNEKLFF
TRBJ1-4,TRBD1,TRBV7-2,-,TGTGCCAGCAGCCAGGGGGGGACAGGGGCCGAAAAACTGTTTTTT,CASSQGGTGAEKLFF
TRBJ2-1,TRBD2,TRBV7-9,-,TGTGCCAGCAGCCTTACCGGGGGCAAGCGGGAGTCAAACAATGAGCAGTTCTTC,CASSLTGGKRESNNEQFF
TRBJ1-2,-,TRBV6-5,-,TGTGCCAGCAGTATGGACCCGGGACAATATTATGGCTACACCTTC,CASSMDPGQYYGYTF
TRBJ2-1,-,TRBV30,few,TGTGCCTGGAGCTATGGCAGGGGCCCCTACAATGAGCAGTTCTTC,CAWSYGRGPYNEQFF
TRBJ1-4,-,TRBV11-2,once,TGTGCCAGCAGCCGCGGGACAACTAATGAAAAACTGTTTTTT,CASSRGTTNEKLFF
TRBJ1-3,-,TRBV3-1/TRBV3-2,-,TGTGCCAGCAGCGTTCGACCGACCTCTGGAAACACCATATATTTT,CASSVRPTSGNTIYF
TRBJ1-3,-,TRBV15,-,TGTGCCACCAGCAGAGAGGTTCCGCCGGGTGGGAACACCATATATTTT,CATSREVPPGGNTIYF
TRBJ2-7,TRBD1,TRBV7-9,-,TGTGCCAGCAGCTTAACAGGGGGCGCGAACCACGAGCAGTACTTC,CASSLTGGANHEQYF
TRBJ1-5,-,TRBV12-5,-,TGTGCTAGTGCCCCGGGGCATAGCAATCAGCCCCAGCATTTT,CASAPGHSNQPQHF
TRBJ1-2,TRBD1,TRBV6-6,once,TGTGCCAGCAGTTACTTAAACAGGGGTCCCTATGGCTACACCTTC,CASSYLNRGPYGYTF
TRBJ1-4,TRBD1,TRBV30,once,TGTGCCTGGAGTGATGGGACAGGGCATGAAAAACTGTTTTTT,CAWSDGTGHEKLFF